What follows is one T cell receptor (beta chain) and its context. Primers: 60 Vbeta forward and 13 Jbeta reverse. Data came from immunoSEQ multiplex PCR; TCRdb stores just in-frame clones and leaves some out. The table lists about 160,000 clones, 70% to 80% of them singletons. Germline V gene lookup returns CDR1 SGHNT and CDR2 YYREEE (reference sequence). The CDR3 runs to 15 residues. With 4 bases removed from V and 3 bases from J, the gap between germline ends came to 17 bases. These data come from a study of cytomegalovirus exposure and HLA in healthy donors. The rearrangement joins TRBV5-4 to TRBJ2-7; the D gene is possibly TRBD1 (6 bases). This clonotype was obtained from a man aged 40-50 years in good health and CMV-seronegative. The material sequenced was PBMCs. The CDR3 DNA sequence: TGTGCCAGCAGCCCGACAGGCACATCTGTCTACGAGCAGTACTTC. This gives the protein CASSPTGTSVYEQYF.